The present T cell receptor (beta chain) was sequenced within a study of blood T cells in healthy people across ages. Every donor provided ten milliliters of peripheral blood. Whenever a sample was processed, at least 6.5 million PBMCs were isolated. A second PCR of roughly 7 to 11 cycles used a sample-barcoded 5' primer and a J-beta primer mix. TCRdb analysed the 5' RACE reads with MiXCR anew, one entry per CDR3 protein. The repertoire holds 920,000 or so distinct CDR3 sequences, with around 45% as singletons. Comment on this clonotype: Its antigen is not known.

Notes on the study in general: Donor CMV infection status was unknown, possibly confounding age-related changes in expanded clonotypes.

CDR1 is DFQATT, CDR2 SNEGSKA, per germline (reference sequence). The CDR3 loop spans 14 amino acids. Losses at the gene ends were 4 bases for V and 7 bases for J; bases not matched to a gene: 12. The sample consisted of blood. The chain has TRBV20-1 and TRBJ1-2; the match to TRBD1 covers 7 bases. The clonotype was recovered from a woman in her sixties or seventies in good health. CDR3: CSATAAGGSGGYTF. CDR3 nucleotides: TGCAGTGCTACTGCGGCAGGGGGTAGTGGTGGCTACACCTTC.